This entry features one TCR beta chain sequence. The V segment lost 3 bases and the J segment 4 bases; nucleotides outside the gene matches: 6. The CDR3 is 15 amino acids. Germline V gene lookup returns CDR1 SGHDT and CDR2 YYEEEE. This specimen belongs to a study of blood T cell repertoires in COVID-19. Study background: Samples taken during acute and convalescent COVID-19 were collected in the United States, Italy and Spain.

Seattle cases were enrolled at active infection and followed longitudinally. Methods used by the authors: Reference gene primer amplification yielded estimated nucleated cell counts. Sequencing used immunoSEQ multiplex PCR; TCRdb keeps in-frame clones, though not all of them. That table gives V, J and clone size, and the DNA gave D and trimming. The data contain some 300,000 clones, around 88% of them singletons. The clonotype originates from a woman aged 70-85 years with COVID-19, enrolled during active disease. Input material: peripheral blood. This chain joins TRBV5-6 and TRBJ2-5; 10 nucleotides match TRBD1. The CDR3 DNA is TGTGCCAGCAGCTCCATAGGACAGGGGGGAGAGACCCAGTACTTC. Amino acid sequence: CASSSIGQGGETQYF.